This TCR beta chain was obtained from a study of blood T cells in healthy people across ages. Isolation of PBMCs gave at least 7 million cells per sample. Trimming removed 3 bases at V and 1 base at J, with 9 bases between. Germline CDR1 reads SGHTA; CDR2 reads FQGNSA. This CDR3 has 14 residues. The authors ran a second PCR of 7 to 11 cycles using a sample-barcoded 5' primer and a J-beta primer mix. A template-switch adaptor that had 12 random nucleotides put a tag on each cDNA molecule. TCRdb reprocessed the 5' RACE reads via MiXCR and lists one record per CDR3 protein. Of some 900,000 distinct CDR3 sequences in the sample, around 48% were seen once. Only a few counts were recorded for this clonotype.

The source of this sequence is a young man in good health. Sequenced: blood. The chain recombines TRBV7-2 with TRBJ2-5; D perhaps matches TRBD2 (5 bases). This chain's CDR3 is CASSFLGVQETQYF. The CDR3 DNA is TGTGCCAGCAGCTTTCTCGGGGTCCAAGAGACCCAGTACTTC.